One sample yielded the 15 T cell receptor beta chains listed below, sequenced in a study of T cells in Graves' hyperthyroidism and ophthalmopathy. There were TCR beta CDR3 regions amplified from RNA transcripts. HTBI primers were the set used in a first-round RT-PCR of the TCR CDR3. TCRdb recomputed calls from the multiplex PCR reads with MiXCR, one row per CDR3 protein. The sample lists 200,000 or so distinct CDR3 sequences; roughly a sixth were seen once. What was sequenced was blood. Source of these receptors: a woman between 50 and 59 years old with Graves' hyperthyroidism.

This clonotype was seen only a few times. The rearrangement uses TRBV5-1 and TRBJ1-3, with 11 bases matching TRBD1. The CDR3 length is 15 residues. V lost 4 bases, J lost 2 bases, and 2 bases stayed unmatched. Germline loops: CDR1 SGHRS, CDR2 YFSETQ. Written as DNA, the CDR3 is TGCGCCAGCAGCGAGGGACAGGGGGCTGGAAACACCATATATTTT. Translated: CASSEGQGAGNTIYF.

This clonotype was detected many times. This chain links TRBV12-3 or TRBV12-4 with TRBJ2-7; D is uncertain. V dropped 3 bases and J dropped 0 bases, with 9 bases sitting between them. This CDR3 has 14 amino acids. CDR3 loop: CASSFAYPSYEQYF. The CDR3 nucleotides read TGTGCCAGCAGTTTTGCCTACCCCTCCTACGAGCAGTACTTC.

The rearrangement uses TRBV19 and TRBJ2-1; TRBD2 aligns across 7 bases. Germline V CDR1 and CDR2: LNHDA, SQIVND (reference sequence). The V and J ends lost 7 bases and 7 bases, in that order; junction bases with no gene match: 16. The CDR3 totals 16 residues. The CDR3 nucleotides are TGTGCCAGTACTCAACGGAAGGGCGGGAGTTATAATGAGCAGTTCTTC. Protein product: CASTQRKGGSYNEQFF.

The chain joins TRBV29-1 to TRBJ2-1; 16 positions agree with TRBD2. This CDR3 comprises 17 residues. Per the germline V gene, CDR1 is SQVTM and CDR2 is ANQGSEA. V dropped 4 bases and J dropped 6; count of bases not matched to a gene: 9. CDR3 DNA: TGCAGCGTTGGGAGGGGGACTAGCGGGAGGGCCGTCAATGAGCAGTTCTTC. This gives the protein CSVGRGTSGRAVNEQFF.

Only a few counts were recorded for this clonotype. The chain joins TRBV19 to TRBJ2-7; TRBD2 agrees at 7 bases. V shed 6 bases and J 0 bases; nucleotides not matched to a gene: 14. Germline assignment: CDR1 LNHDA and CDR2 SQIVND (reference sequence). The CDR3 runs 17 residues. The CDR3 DNA is TGTGCCAGTAGCAGAAGTCCCCCTAGCGGAAGCTCCTACGAGCAGTACTTC. This sequence encodes CASSRSPPSGSSYEQYF.

Only a few counts were recorded for this clonotype. V and J are TRBV25-1 and TRBJ2-6; possible D gene TRBD2, 5 bases. V lost 3 bases to trimming and J lost 0 bases, with 12 bases between them. The CDR3 spans 17 residues. From germline, CDR1 is MGHDK and CDR2 SYGVNS. The CDR3 reads CASSDLVGSSGANVLTF. CDR3 nucleotides: TGTGCCAGCAGTGACTTGGTTGGGAGCTCTGGGGCCAACGTCCTGACTTTC.

This clonotype came up many times. The V call is TRBV28, the J call TRBJ2-1; 10 nucleotides agree with TRBD1. Germline V gene lookup returns CDR1 MDHEN and CDR2 SYDVKM. The CDR3 totals 15 residues. V trimming: 4 bases; J trimming: 4 bases; junction bases outside the gene matches: 4. The CDR3 is CASSSTGGKYNEQFF. In DNA, the CDR3 is TGTGCCAGCAGTTCGACAGGGGGCAAGTACAATGAGCAGTTCTTC. The whole variable domain, filled in from reference TRBV28 and TRBJ2-1, reads DVKVTQSSRYLVKRTGEKVFLECVQDMDHENMFWYRQDPGLGLRLIYFSYDVKMKEKGDIPEGYSVSREKKERFSLILESASTNQTSMYLCASSSTGGKYNEQFFGPGTRLTVL.

V usage is TRBV7-2 and J usage is TRBJ1-3, with TRBD1 matching 7 bases. Germline-derived CDR1 and CDR2 are SGHTA and FQGNSA. The length of the CDR3 is 16 residues. V trimming: 4 bases; J trimming: 0 bases; junction bases outside the gene matches: 6. The CDR3 coding sequence is TGTGCCAGCAGCTCCCAGGGGGGCGTCTCTGGAAACACCATATATTTT. This sequence encodes CASSSQGGVSGNTIYF.

This clonotype was observed many times. V gene TRBV28 combines with J gene TRBJ1-2; 8 nucleotides agree with TRBD1. CDR1 and CDR2 from the germline V gene are MDHEN and SYDVKM. V dropped 1 base and J dropped 6; count of bases not matched to a gene: 16. The CDR3 extends over 18 amino acids. The CDR3 reads CASSLYVLQGTGRDGYTF. The CDR3 DNA is TGTGCCAGCAGTTTATACGTGTTGCAAGGGACAGGACGGGATGGCTACACCTTC.

This clonotype was seen only a few times. The V call is TRBV7-3, the J call TRBJ1-4; D gene unclear. The germline V and J ends were trimmed by 2 bases and 4 bases, with 20 bases remaining between them. The CDR3 is made up of 18 amino acids. CDR1 is SGHTA and CDR2 is FQGTGA in the germline V gene. CDR3 nucleotides: TGTGCCAGCAGCTTATCAGCGGCAGTTGGCTTGGTTAATGAAAAACTGTTTTTT. Translated: CASSLSAAVGLVNEKLFF. The whole variable domain, filled in from reference TRBV7-3 and TRBJ1-4, reads GAGVSQTPSNKVTEKGKYVELRCDPISGHTALYWYRQSLGQGPEFLIYFQGTGAADDSGLPNDRFFAVRPEGSVSTLKIQRTERGDSAVYLCASSLSAAVGLVNEKLFFGSGTQLSVL.

This chain connects TRBV15 to TRBJ2-1, with 11 bases aligning to TRBD2. V was pared by 4 bases and J by 5 bases, with 4 bases of the junction left unmatched. CDR1 is LNHNV, CDR2 YYDKDF, per germline (reference sequence). This CDR3 contains 15 residues. This CDR3 is CATSTGTSGNNEQFF. The CDR3 region has the DNA TGTGCCACCAGCACCGGGACTAGCGGAAACAATGAGCAGTTCTTC.

In its sample, this clonotype was seen many times. The V gene is TRBV30, the J gene TRBJ2-3, with 11 bases identical to TRBD2. The V gene's germline CDR1 is GTSNPN and CDR2 SVGIG (reference sequence). Trimming removed 4 bases from V and 3 bases from J; junction bases left unmatched: 9. The CDR3 runs 16 residues. CDR3 DNA: TGTGCCTGGAATCTAGCGGGAGGAGTGGGTACAGATACGCAGTATTTT. Encoded protein: CAWNLAGGVGTDTQYF. Complete variable domain (other parts from reference TRBV30 and TRBJ2-3): SQTIHQWPATLVQPVGSPLSLECTVEGTSNPNLYWYRQAAGRGLQLLFYSVGIGQISSEVPQNLSASRPQDRQFILSSKKLLLSDSGFYLCAWNLAGGVGTDTQYFGPGTRLTVL.

This clonotype was seen a few times. The rearrangement uses TRBV6-1 and TRBJ2-5; D gene unclear. Looked up from germline, CDR1 is MNHNS and CDR2 is SASEGT. The CDR3 is 11 amino acids. V was shortened by 6 bases and J by 5 bases, with 7 bases between the two germline ends. The CDR3 is CASSKRETQYF. The CDR3 bases are TGTGCCAGCAGCAAAAGGGAGACCCAGTACTTC.

This clonotype came up a few times. The rearrangement links TRBV30 to TRBJ1-5; perhaps TRBD1 as D (5 bases). CDR3 length: 14 amino acids. Germline-derived CDR1 and CDR2 are GTSNPN and SVGIG (reference sequence). V was shortened by 4 bases and J by 5 bases, with 15 bases between the two germline ends. This chain's CDR3 is CAWTEGFRDQPQHF. CDR3 nucleotide sequence: TGTGCCTGGACCGAAGGGTTCAGGGATCAGCCCCAGCATTTT.

This clonotype was counted a few times. The chain links TRBV5-1 to TRBJ1-4, with D uncertain. V dropped 3 bases and J dropped 1 base, with 10 bases sitting between them. There are 15 residues in the CDR3. CDR1 and CDR2 from the germline V gene are SGHRS and YFSETQ. The CDR3 region is CASSSLGITNEKLFF. In DNA, the CDR3 is TGCGCCAGCAGCTCGCTGGGGATAACTAATGAAAAACTGTTTTTT.